One sample yielded the 27 T cell receptor beta chains listed below, sequenced in a study of sequential checkpoint blockade in melanoma. Treatment of the sample: randomized to nivolumab then ipilimumab (arm A) or the reverse (arm B). Using immunoSEQ multiplex PCR, the repertoire was profiled, and TCRdb retains in-frame clones only, with some absent. The sample carries under 15,000 clones, over 60% recorded once. Material: CD8+ T cells sorted from blood (inferred from file names), obtained from a patient given nivolumab and ipilimumab in sequence. These receptors were collected from a human donor with melanoma.

This clone was recorded a few times. The V and J genes are TRBV19 and TRBJ2-1; 9 nucleotides align to TRBD2. With V trimmed by 6 bases and J by 7 bases, 10 bases remained unmatched. CDR3 size: 15 residues. CDR1 is LNHDA and CDR2 is SQIVND in the germline V gene (reference sequence). In nucleotides, the CDR3 is TGTGCCAGTAGCTGGGATAGCGGGAGTTCGAATGAGCAGTTCTTC. Amino acid sequence: CASSWDSGSSNEQFF.

J is TRBJ2-1 and V is TRBV29-1; D is undetermined. Trimming left V 7 bases short and J 6 bases short, with 7 bases between. The CDR3 totals 10 residues. CDR1 SQVTM and CDR2 ANQGSEA come from the germline V gene. The CDR3 bases are TGCAGCGCGCACAGCAATGAGCAGTTCTTC. Its protein is CSAHSNEQFF.

By share of the sample, this clone is large (0.1 to 1%). This chain connects TRBV30 to TRBJ1-6; D is uncertain. Germline CDR1 reads GTSNPN; CDR2 reads SVGIG (reference sequence). The CDR3 contains 14 residues. Trimming took 0 bases from V and 7 from J, leaving 10 bases between them. CDR3 amino acids: CAWSVLQENSPLHF. CDR3 DNA sequence: TGTGCCTGGAGTGTACTCCAGGAAAATTCACCCCTCCACTTT.

This chain joins TRBV2 and TRBJ2-1; 8 bases map to TRBD2. Germline V gene data show CDR1 as SNHLY and CDR2 as FYNNEI. The CDR3 has 13 amino acids. The J segment lost 7 bases and the V segment lost 3 bases, leaving 2 bases of the junction unmatched. CDR3 bases: TGTGCCAGCAGTGAGCGGGGGGCTAATGAGCAGTTCTTC. This translates into CASSERGANEQFF.

V usage is TRBV7-3 and J usage is TRBJ1-1, with D possibly TRBD1 on 5 matching bases. The V and J ends lost 1 base and 1 base respectively, with 10 bases between them. Germline V lookup: CDR1 SGHTA, CDR2 FQGTGA. CDR3 length equals 15 residues. The CDR3 nucleotides read TGTGCCAGCAGCTTAAACCAGGGTCAGAACACTGAAGCTTTCTTT. Residues: CASSLNQGQNTEAFF.

V is TRBV19 and J is TRBJ2-7; D is possibly TRBD2 (5 bases). Germline loops: CDR1 LNHDA, CDR2 SQIVND (reference sequence). The CDR3 length is 13 residues. The V and J ends lost 5 bases and 3 bases respectively, with 11 bases between them. CDR3 region: CASSVGVHYEQYF. For the CDR3, the DNA is TGTGCCAGTAGTGTCGGGGTTCACTACGAGCAGTACTTC.

The V call is TRBV27, the J call TRBJ2-1, with TRBD2 matching over 8 bases. In germline, CDR1 is MNHEY, CDR2 SMNVEV (reference sequence). V was clipped by 5 bases and J by 4 bases; unmatched bases: 19. The CDR3 totals 19 residues. CDR3 nucleotide sequence: TGTGCCAGCAGTACACGCCACGATATACGGGGGGGCCGGTACAATGAGCAGTTCTTC. The encoded protein is CASSTRHDIRGGRYNEQFF.

V is TRBV6-1 and J is TRBJ1-4, with D perhaps matching TRBD1 (6 bases). Looked up from germline, CDR1 is MNHNS and CDR2 is SASEGT. V lost 7 bases to trimming and J lost 8 bases, with 17 bases between them. The CDR3 is made up of 14 amino acids. The CDR3 loop is CASTKRGGFEKLFF. CDR3 sequence (DNA): TGTGCCAGCACCAAGAGGGGGGGCTTCGAAAAACTGTTTTTT.

In its sample, this clone was seen once. The chain employs TRBV29-1 and TRBJ1-2; a weak D match, TRBD1 (5 bases). The CDR3 has 15 amino acids. In germline, CDR1 is SQVTM, CDR2 ANQGSEA. V lost 0 bases and J 3 bases, leaving 14 bases between the germline ends. The CDR3 sequence is CSVEDIQGRDYGYTF. Written as DNA, the CDR3 is TGCAGCGTTGAAGATATCCAGGGAAGGGACTATGGCTACACCTTC.

The chain uses TRBV18 and TRBJ2-2; the match to TRBD2 covers 11 bases. CDR3 length: 17 residues. Germline loops: CDR1 KGHSH, CDR2 LQKENI. The junction had 7 bases not matched to a gene; V was cut back by 3 bases and J by 4 bases. The CDR3 spells CASSPVTSGGRTGELFF. The CDR3 region has the DNA TGTGCCAGCTCACCTGTTACTAGCGGGGGCCGCACCGGGGAGCTGTTTTTT. The variable domain in full, with the rest retrieved from reference TRBV18 and TRBJ2-2, is NAGVMQNPRHLVRRRGQEARLRCSPMKGHSHVYWYRQLPEEGLKFMVYLQKENIIDESGMPKERFSAEFPKEGPSILRIQQVVRGDSAAYFCASSPVTSGGRTGELFFGEGSRLTVL.

The chain couples TRBV19 to TRBJ1-1; D call uncertain. Germline lookup yields CDR1 LNHDA and CDR2 SQIVND (reference sequence). Trimming left V 1 base short and J 11 bases short, with 20 bases between. The CDR3 is made up of 15 amino acids. The CDR3 reads CASSIGGSSETSAFF. The DNA for the CDR3 is TGTGCCAGTAGTATAGGCGGAAGCTCCGAGACCTCGGCTTTCTTT.

The gene calls are TRBV6-1 and TRBJ2-7, with D possibly TRBD2 on 5 matching bases. The V gene lost 5 bases and the J gene lost 2 bases, with 13 bases spanning the gap. CDR3 length: 14 amino acids. The germline V gene has CDR1 MNHNS and CDR2 SASEGT. The CDR3 DNA sequence: TGTGCCAGCAGTATGGACTCAGCTCCCTACGAGCAGTACTTC. This gives the protein CASSMDSAPYEQYF.

The CDR3 loop is CASSLYAAIYEQYF. The DNA of the CDR3 is TGTGCCAGCAGCTTGTATGCAGCGATTTACGAGCAGTACTTC. The chain combines TRBV5-6 with TRBJ2-7; D remains ambiguous. The V gene's germline CDR1 is SGHDT and CDR2 YYEEEE. V was pared by 1 base and J by 4 bases, with 12 bases between. This CDR3 is built from 14 residues. Full variable domain (outside the CDR3, taken from reference TRBV5-6 and TRBJ2-7): DAGVTQSPTHLIKTRGQQVTLRCSPKSGHDTVSWYQQALGQGPQFIFQYYEEEERQRGNFPDRFSGHQFPNYSSELNVNALLLGDSALYLCASSLYAAIYEQYFGPGTRLTVT.

This chain joins TRBV5-4 and TRBJ2-1; 9 bases fit TRBD2. The germline V gene has CDR1 SGHNT and CDR2 YYREEE (reference sequence). Trimming cost V 4 bases and J 6 bases; bases outside gene matches: 8. This CDR3 region has 15 residues. The CDR3 protein is CASSPGREGLNEQFF. CDR3 DNA: TGTGCCAGCAGCCCGGGGCGGGAGGGCCTCAATGAGCAGTTCTTC. Complete variable domain (other parts from reference TRBV5-4 and TRBJ2-1): ETGVTQSPTHLIKTRGQQVTLRCSSQSGHNTVSWYQQALGQGPQFIFQYYREEENGRGNFPPRFSGLQFPNYSSELNVNALELDDSALYLCASSPGREGLNEQFFGPGTRLTVL.

The J gene is TRBJ2-3, the V gene TRBV7-9; 7 nucleotides match TRBD2. The CDR3 has 13 amino acids. V shed 5 bases, J shed 7 bases, and the junction held 6 bases outside the gene matches. Germline-derived CDR1 and CDR2 are SEHNR and FQNEAQ (reference sequence). CDR3 sequence: CASSHREVNTQYF. The CDR3 DNA reads TGTGCCAGCAGCCATCGGGAGGTAAATACGCAGTATTTT.

The rearrangement links TRBV15 to TRBJ2-1, with D possibly matching TRBD2 (7 bases). The CDR3 totals 15 residues. Germline V lookup: CDR1 LNHNV, CDR2 YYDKDF (reference sequence). V was pared by 1 base and J by 7 bases, with 14 bases between. The CDR3 loop is CATSRVRGLGNEQFF. In DNA form, the CDR3 reads TGTGCCACCAGCAGAGTGCGGGGGCTGGGTAATGAGCAGTTCTTC.

As concerns this clone: A far larger clone is just one base off, so this is likely a read error. The same CDR3 can be traced to other DNA sequences in this sample. The gene calls are TRBV5-1 and TRBJ1-2; 8 bases are shared with TRBD1. Germline values: CDR1 SGHRS, CDR2 YFSETQ. The CDR3 extends over 13 amino acids. CDR3 coding DNA: TGCGCCATCAGCTTGGCAGGGGGCTGGGGCTACACCTTC. This translates into CAISLAGGWGYTF.

This sequence joins TRBV28 and TRBJ2-3; 8 nucleotides align to TRBD2. V was pared by 6 bases and J by 2 bases, with 7 bases of the junction left unmatched. The CDR3 totals 15 residues. Per germline, CDR1 MDHEN and CDR2 SYDVKM. CDR3 region: CASSPGLVPTDTQYF. As DNA, the CDR3 is TGTGCCAGCAGCCCGGGACTAGTCCCCACAGATACGCAGTATTTT.

The chain is built from TRBV21-1 and TRBJ1-1. TRBV21-1 corresponds to a pseudogene. The CDR3 contains 14 residues. The CDR3 DNA reads as TGTGCCAGCACGCTAGGCCCGGGGAGGGCTGAAGCTTTCTTT. This gives the protein CASTLGPGRAEAFF.

The chain employs TRBV9 and TRBJ2-1, with 9 bases aligning to TRBD2. The germline gives CDR1 SGDLS, CDR2 YYNGEE. With V trimmed by 1 base and J by 7 bases, 6 bases remained unmatched. CDR3 size: 15 residues. CDR3 loop: CASSVFRAGGNEQFF. DNA of the CDR3: TGTGCCAGCAGCGTATTTCGAGCGGGGGGTAATGAGCAGTTCTTC. The full variable domain, in which reference TRBV9 and TRBJ2-1 provide the parts outside the CDR3, is DSGVTQTPKHLITATGQRVTLRCSPRSGDLSVYWYQQSLDQGLQFLIQYYNGEERAKGNILERFSAQQFPDLHSELNLSSLELGDSALYFCASSVFRAGGNEQFFGPGTRLTVL.

V is TRBV9 and J is TRBJ2-1; 10 nucleotides line up with TRBD2. V was clipped by 0 bases and J by 1 base; unmatched bases: 4. Germline CDR1 is SGDLS and CDR2 is YYNGEE. This CDR3 has 17 amino acids. The CDR3 is CASSVGDSGGSYNEQFF. The CDR3 coding sequence is TGTGCCAGCAGCGTAGGGGATAGCGGGGGGTCCTACAATGAGCAGTTCTTC.

This clone was counted between two and nine times. The chain has TRBV10-3 and TRBJ2-3; 7 bases line up with TRBD1. Unmatched junction bases numbered 0, after V lost 8 bases and J lost 1 base. The CDR3 length is 12 residues. CDR1 and CDR2 (germline): ENHRY, SYGVKD. The CDR3 nucleotides are TGTGCCATCGGACAGGGCACAGATACGCAGTATTTT. Its translation is CAIGQGTDTQYF.

The genes are TRBV9 and TRBJ1-1; 8 bases match TRBD1. The germline gives CDR1 SGDLS, CDR2 YYNGEE. The J segment lost 5 bases and the V segment lost 1 base, leaving 13 bases of the junction unmatched. CDR3 length equals 17 residues. Here the CDR3 reads CASSVIPLGQGGTEAFF. The CDR3 nucleotides read TGTGCCAGCAGCGTAATTCCCCTTGGACAGGGAGGTACTGAAGCTTTCTTT.

The rearrangement links TRBV27 to TRBJ1-2; maybe TRBD1 (5 bases). The CDR3 is 12 amino acids. Between the trimmed V and J ends, which lost 8 bases and 7 bases, there was a span of 14 bases. Germline loops: CDR1 MNHEY, CDR2 SMNVEV (reference sequence). CDR3 bases: TGTGCCAGCTCCCCACGGGGGGGTGGCTACACCTTC. Residues: CASSPRGGGYTF.

The V gene is TRBV6-6, the J gene TRBJ1-1; 9 bases align to TRBD1. The CDR3 runs to 16 residues. Trimming removed 2 bases from V and 3 bases from J; junction bases left unmatched: 7. Germline V gene data show CDR1 as MNHNY and CDR2 as SVGAGI (reference sequence). The CDR3 here is CASSYATGGGYTEAFF. DNA of the CDR3: TGTGCCAGCAGTTACGCCACAGGGGGCGGGTACACTGAAGCTTTCTTT.

This chain links TRBV29-1 with TRBJ2-3, with 14 bases matching TRBD2. The CDR3 is 17 amino acids. Germline-derived CDR1 and CDR2 are SQVTM and ANQGSEA. V lost 3 bases and J lost 4; bases outside the gene matches: 9. CDR3 loop: CSVEGLAGEWGADTQYF. Here the CDR3 DNA reads TGCAGCGTTGAGGGACTAGCGGGAGAGTGGGGGGCAGATACGCAGTATTTT.

This chain uses TRBV5-1 with TRBJ2-7, with 8 bases matching TRBD2. The CDR3 totals 14 residues. V was pared by 1 base and J by 8 bases, with 8 bases of the junction left unmatched. Germline V gene lookup returns CDR1 SGHRS and CDR2 YFSETQ. The CDR3 protein is CASSLQRGRIQQYF. CDR3 sequence (DNA): TGCGCCAGCAGCTTGCAGCGGGGGCGCATTCAGCAGTACTTC.